This T cell receptor (beta chain) was retrieved from a study of T cells in Graves' hyperthyroidism and ophthalmopathy. At the level of the study: Initial diagnosis, before any treatment, was when peripheral blood was collected.

Fresh peripheral blood, about 9.6 ml, yielded the PBMCs. This clonotype came up many times. Researchers amplified the TCR beta CDR3 regions from RNA transcripts. TCR CDR3 underwent first-round RT-PCR with the HTBI primer set. TCRdb called the multiplex PCR reads again in MiXCR, with one record for every CDR3 protein. The sample has hundreds of thousands of distinct CDR3 sequences; approximately 15% are singletons. The CDR3 length is 16 residues. Trimming removed 5 bases from V and 7 bases from J; junction bases left unmatched: 12. Germline CDR1 MDHEN, CDR2 SYDVKM. The sequence was collected from a woman between 40 and 55 years old with Graves' hyperthyroidism. The specimen was blood. The chain uses TRBV28 and TRBJ2-7; 12 positions agree with TRBD2. This CDR3 is CASSTPSGRARGEQYF. Written as DNA, the CDR3 is TGTGCCAGCAGTACGCCTAGCGGGAGGGCCCGGGGAGAGCAGTACTTC.